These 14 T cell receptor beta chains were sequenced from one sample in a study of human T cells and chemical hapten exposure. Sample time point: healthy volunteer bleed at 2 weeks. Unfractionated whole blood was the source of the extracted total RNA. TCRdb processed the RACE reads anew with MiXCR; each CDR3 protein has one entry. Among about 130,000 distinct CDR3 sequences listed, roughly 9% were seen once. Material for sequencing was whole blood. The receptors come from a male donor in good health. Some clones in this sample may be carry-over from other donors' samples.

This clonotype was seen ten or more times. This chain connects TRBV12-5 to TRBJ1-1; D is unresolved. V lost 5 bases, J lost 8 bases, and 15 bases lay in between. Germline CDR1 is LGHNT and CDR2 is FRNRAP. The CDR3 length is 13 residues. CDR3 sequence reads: CASGPSIVSEAFF. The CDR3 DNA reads TGTGCTAGTGGTCCTTCGATTGTTTCCGAAGCTTTCTTT.

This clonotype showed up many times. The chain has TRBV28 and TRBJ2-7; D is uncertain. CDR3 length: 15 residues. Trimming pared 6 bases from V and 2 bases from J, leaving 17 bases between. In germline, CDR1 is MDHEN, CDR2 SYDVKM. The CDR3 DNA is TGTGCCAGCAGCCCGGCCGGCCCCCGGGCCTACGAGCAGTACTTC. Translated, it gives CASSPAGPRAYEQYF.

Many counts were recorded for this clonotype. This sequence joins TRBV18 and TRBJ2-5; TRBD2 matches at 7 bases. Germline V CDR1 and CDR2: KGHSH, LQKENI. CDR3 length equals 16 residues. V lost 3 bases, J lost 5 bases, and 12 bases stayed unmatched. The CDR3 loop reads CASSPLSAGAKETQYF. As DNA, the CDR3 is TGTGCCAGCTCACCGCTCTCCGCGGGAGCGAAGGAGACCCAGTACTTC.

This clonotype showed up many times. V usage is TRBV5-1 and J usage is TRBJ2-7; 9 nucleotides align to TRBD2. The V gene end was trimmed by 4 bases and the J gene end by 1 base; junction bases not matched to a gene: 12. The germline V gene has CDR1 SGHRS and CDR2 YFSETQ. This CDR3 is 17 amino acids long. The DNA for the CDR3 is TGCGCCAGCAGCAGGGGCGAGACTAGCGGTTCTTCCTACGAGCAGTACTTC. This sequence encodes CASSRGETSGSSYEQYF.

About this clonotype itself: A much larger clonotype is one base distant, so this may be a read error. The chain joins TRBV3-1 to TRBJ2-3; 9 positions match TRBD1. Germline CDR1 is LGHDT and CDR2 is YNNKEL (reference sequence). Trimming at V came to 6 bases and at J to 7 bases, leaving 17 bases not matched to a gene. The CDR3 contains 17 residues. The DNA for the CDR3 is TGTGCCAGCAGACACCCCACAGGGGGCGGACTGGAGAATACGCAGTATTTT. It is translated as CASRHPTGGGLENTQYF.

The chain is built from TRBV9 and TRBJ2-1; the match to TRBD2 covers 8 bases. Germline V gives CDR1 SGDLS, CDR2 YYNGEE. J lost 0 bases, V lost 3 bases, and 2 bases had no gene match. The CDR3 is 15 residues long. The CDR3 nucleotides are TGTGCCAGCAGCGGTAGCGGGAACTCCTACAATGAGCAGTTCTTC. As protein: CASSGSGNSYNEQFF.

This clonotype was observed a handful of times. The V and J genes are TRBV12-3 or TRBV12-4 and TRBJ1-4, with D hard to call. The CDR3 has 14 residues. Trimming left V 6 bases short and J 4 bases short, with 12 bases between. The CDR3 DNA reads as TGTGCCAGCAGGTCCGGGAGCCTTAATGAAAAACTGTTTTTT. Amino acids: CASRSGSLNEKLFF.

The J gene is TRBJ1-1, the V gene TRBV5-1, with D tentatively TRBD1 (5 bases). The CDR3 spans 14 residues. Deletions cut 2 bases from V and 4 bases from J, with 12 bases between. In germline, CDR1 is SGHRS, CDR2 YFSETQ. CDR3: CASSFIGAGTEAFF. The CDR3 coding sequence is TGCGCCAGCAGCTTTATCGGGGCGGGCACTGAAGCTTTCTTT.

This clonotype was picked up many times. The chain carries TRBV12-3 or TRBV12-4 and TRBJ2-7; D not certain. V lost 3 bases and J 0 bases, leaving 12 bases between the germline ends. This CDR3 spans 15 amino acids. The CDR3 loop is CASSFSPLGSYEQYF. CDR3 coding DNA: TGTGCCAGCAGTTTTTCGCCCCTAGGCTCCTACGAGCAGTACTTC.

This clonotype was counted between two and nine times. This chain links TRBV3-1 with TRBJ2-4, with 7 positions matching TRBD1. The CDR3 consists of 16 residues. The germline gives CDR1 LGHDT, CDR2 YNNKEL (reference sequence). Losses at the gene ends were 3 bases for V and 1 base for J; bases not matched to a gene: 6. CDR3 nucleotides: TGTGCCAGCAGCCATCGACAGGGATTGGCCAAAAACATTCAGTACTTC. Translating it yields CASSHRQGLAKNIQYF.

Here the CDR3 reads CASGWAGIDEQFF. Written as DNA, the CDR3 is TGTGCTAGTGGTTGGGCCGGTATAGATGAGCAGTTCTTC. The V gene is TRBV12-5, the J gene TRBJ2-1; D is undetermined. The CDR3 spans 13 residues. With 4 bases removed from V and 8 bases from J, the gap between germline ends came to 12 bases. The V gene's germline CDR1 is LGHNT and CDR2 FRNRAP.

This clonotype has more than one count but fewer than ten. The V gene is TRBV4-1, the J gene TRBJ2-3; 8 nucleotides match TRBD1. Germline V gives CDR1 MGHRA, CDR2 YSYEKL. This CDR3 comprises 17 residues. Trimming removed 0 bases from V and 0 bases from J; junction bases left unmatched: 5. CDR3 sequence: CASSQDMTGASTDTQYF. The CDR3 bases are TGCGCCAGCAGCCAAGATATGACAGGGGCTAGCACAGATACGCAGTATTTT.

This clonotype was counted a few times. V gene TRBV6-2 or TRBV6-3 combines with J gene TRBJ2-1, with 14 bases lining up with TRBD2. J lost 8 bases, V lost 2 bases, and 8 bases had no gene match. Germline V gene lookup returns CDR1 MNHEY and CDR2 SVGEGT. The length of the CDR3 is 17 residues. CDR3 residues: CASSYNPRLAGGHEQFF. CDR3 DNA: TGTGCCAGCAGTTACAACCCCCGACTAGCGGGAGGGCATGAGCAGTTCTTC.

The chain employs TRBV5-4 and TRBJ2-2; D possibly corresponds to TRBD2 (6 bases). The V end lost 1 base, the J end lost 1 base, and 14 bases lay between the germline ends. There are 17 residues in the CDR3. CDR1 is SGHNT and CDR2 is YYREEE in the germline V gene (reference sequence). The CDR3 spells CASSLSRGQRNTGELFF. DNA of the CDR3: TGTGCCAGCAGCTTGTCGCGGGGCCAGCGGAACACCGGGGAGCTGTTTTTT. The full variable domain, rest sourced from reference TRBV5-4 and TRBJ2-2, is ETGVTQSPTHLIKTRGQQVTLRCSSQSGHNTVSWYQQALGQGPQFIFQYYREEENGRGNFPPRFSGLQFPNYSSELNVNALELDDSALYLCASSLSRGQRNTGELFFGEGSRLTVL.